This TCR beta chain was captured by sequencing in a study of T cell changes during pregnancy in multiple sclerosis. This CDR3 is built from 16 residues. The junction had 5 bases not matched to a gene; V was cut back by 3 bases and J by 0 bases. Germline CDR1 is SGHTA and CDR2 is FQGNSA. This table comes from immunoSEQ multiplex PCR, and its TCRdb copy is limited to in-frame clones, with some not included. The profile shows under 65,000 clones, 90% of them singletons. The source of this sequence is a female donor in good health, enrolled as a control in a pregnancy study. The chain links TRBV7-2 to TRBJ2-1, with 7 bases matching TRBD1. Sequenced material: peripheral blood, taken in the first trimester of pregnancy. The chain's CDR3 is CASSLAGTASYNEQFF. CDR3 nucleotides: TGTGCCAGCAGCTTGGCCGGGACAGCCTCCTACAATGAGCAGTTCTTC.